A single sample is the source of the 10 T cell receptor beta chains below, sequenced in a study of T cell responses to AZD1222 COVID-19 vaccine. TCRdb keeps only in-frame clones here, not all; method: immunoSEQ multiplex PCR. Of tens of thousands of clones listed, around 90% were seen once; the top ten hold 28%. The material sequenced was peripheral blood, taken 28 days after the second AZD1222 dose. Source of these receptors: an adult who received the AZD1222 COVID-19 vaccine.

The CDR3 region is CASSVVGAGANVLTF. In nucleotides, the CDR3 is TGTGCCAGCAGCGTAGTCGGAGCTGGGGCCAACGTCCTGACTTTC. The chain links TRBV9 to TRBJ2-6; no clear D. Germline V CDR1 and CDR2: SGDLS, YYNGEE. The CDR3 has 15 residues. V dropped 0 bases and J dropped 2 bases, with 6 bases sitting between them.

This chain uses TRBV3-1 (or the pseudogene TRBV3-2) with TRBJ1-1, with a weak D call TRBD1 (6 bases). V lost 4 bases and J lost 2, with 11 bases in between. The germline gives CDR1 LGHDT, CDR2 YNNKEL (reference sequence). This CDR3 has 14 residues. CDR3 coding DNA: TGTGCCAGCAGCCTGCAGGGGTTAAACACTGAAGCTTTCTTT. This sequence encodes CASSLQGLNTEAFF.

This chain links TRBV9 with TRBJ2-2; the D is unclear. Germline assignment: CDR1 SGDLS and CDR2 YYNGEE. The CDR3 runs to 13 residues. The V and J ends lost 4 bases and 11 bases respectively, with 15 bases between them. The CDR3 sequence is CASSPPEYSELFF. In DNA form, the CDR3 reads TGTGCCAGCAGCCCCCCCGAGTATTCAGAGCTGTTTTTT.

A few counts support this clone. One end of the junction does not line up with germline, which may come from a read error. The gene calls are TRBV4-2 and TRBJ1-3; D is ambiguous. CDR1 and CDR2 (germline): LGHNA, YNFKEQ. CDR3 length: 14 residues. In DNA form, the CDR3 reads TGTGCCAGCAGCAAAGAGGTCTCTGGAAACACCATATATTTT. Translated, it gives CASSKEVSGNTIYF.

This chain links TRBV5-4 with TRBJ2-3; D remains unclear. Trimming took off 1 base at V and 1 base at J, with 10 bases between the two ends. Germline V CDR1 and CDR2: SGHNT, YYREEE (reference sequence). The CDR3 extends over 15 amino acids. CDR3 nucleotides: TGTGCCAGCAGCTTGCTGTCGCCTGGCACAGATACGCAGTATTTT. This gives the protein CASSLLSPGTDTQYF.

This chain joins TRBV9 and TRBJ1-6; 9 bases align to TRBD1. The length of the CDR3 is 15 residues. Trimming at V came to 2 bases and at J to 10 bases, leaving 7 bases not matched to a gene. Germline assignment: CDR1 SGDLS and CDR2 YYNGEE. The CDR3 reads CASSVQGTGTSPLHF. DNA of the CDR3: TGTGCCAGCAGCGTCCAGGGGACAGGGACATCACCCCTCCACTTT.

The rearrangement links TRBV28 to TRBJ1-2; the D is unclear. Germline loops: CDR1 MDHEN, CDR2 SYDVKM. The ends were cut back, 7 bases at V and 4 bases at J, with 10 bases in the middle. CDR3 length equals 12 residues. The CDR3 DNA follows: TGTGCCAGCATCTCGGGCCTCTATGGCTACACCTTC. Translation gives CASISGLYGYTF.

The chain uses TRBV11-2 and TRBJ2-3, with 10 bases identical to TRBD2. Per the germline V gene, CDR1 is SGHAT and CDR2 is FQNNGV. The CDR3 is made up of 15 amino acids. V shed 4 bases and J 1 base; nucleotides not matched to a gene: 2. CDR3 nucleotide sequence: TGTGCCAGCAGCTCCCTAGCGGGAGGCACAGATACGCAGTATTTT. Its protein is CASSSLAGGTDTQYF.

The chain links TRBV28 to TRBJ1-1; D is ambiguous. Trimming removed 8 bases from V and 4 bases from J, with 17 bases in between. The length of the CDR3 is 14 residues. CDR1 and CDR2 from the germline V gene are MDHEN and SYDVKM. Here the CDR3 DNA reads TGTGCCAGCGCTAAGACACCACGTAGCACTGAAGCTTTCTTT. Protein sequence: CASAKTPRSTEAFF.

The CDR3 is CASSWGQGSREQYF. DNA of the CDR3: TGTGCCAGCAGTTGGGGACAGGGGAGTAGGGAGCAGTACTTC. The V gene is TRBV6-2 or TRBV6-3, the J gene TRBJ2-7; 10 nucleotides align to TRBD1. Germline trimming cut 4 bases from V and 7 bases from J; bases unmatched to any gene: 7. CDR3 size: 14 residues. Germline lookup yields CDR1 MNHEY and CDR2 SVGEGT.